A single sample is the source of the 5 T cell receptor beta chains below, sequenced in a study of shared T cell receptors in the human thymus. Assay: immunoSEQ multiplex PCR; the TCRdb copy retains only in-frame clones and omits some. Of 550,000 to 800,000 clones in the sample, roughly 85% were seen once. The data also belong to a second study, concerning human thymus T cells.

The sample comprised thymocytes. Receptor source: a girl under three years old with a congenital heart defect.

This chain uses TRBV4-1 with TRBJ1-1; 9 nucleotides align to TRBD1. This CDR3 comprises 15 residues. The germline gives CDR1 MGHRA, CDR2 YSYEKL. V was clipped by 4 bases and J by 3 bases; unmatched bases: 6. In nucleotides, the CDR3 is TGCGCCAGCAGCCGAGCGGGACAGGGTGACACTGAAGCTTTCTTT. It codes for CASSRAGQGDTEAFF.

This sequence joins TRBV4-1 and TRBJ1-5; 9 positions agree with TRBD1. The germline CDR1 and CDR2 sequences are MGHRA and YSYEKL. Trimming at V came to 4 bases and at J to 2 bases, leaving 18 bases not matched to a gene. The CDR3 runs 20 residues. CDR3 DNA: TGCGCCAGCAGCCCCGCGCCTATAACAGGGGGCTTAGGGTGCAATCAGCCCCAGCATTTT. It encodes CASSPAPITGGLGCNQPQHF.

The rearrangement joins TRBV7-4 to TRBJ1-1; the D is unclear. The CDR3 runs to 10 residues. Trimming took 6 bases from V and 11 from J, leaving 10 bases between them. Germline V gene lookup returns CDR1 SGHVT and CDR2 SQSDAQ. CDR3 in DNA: TGTGCCAGCAGATCAAGGAGGGCTTTCTTT. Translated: CASRSRRAFF. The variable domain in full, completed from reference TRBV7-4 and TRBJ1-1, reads GAGVSQSPRYKVAKRGRDVALRCDSISGHVTLYWYRQTLGQGSEVLTYSQSDAQRDKSGRPSGRFSAERPERSVSTLKIQRTEQGDSAVYLCASRSRRAFFGQGTRLTVV.

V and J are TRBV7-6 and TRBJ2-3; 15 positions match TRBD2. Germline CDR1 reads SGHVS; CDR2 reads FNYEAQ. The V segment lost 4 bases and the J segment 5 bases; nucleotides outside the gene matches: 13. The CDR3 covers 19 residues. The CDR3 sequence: CASSSTGLAGGWDGDTQYF. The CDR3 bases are TGTGCCAGCAGCTCCACGGGACTAGCGGGGGGATGGGATGGAGATACGCAGTATTTT.

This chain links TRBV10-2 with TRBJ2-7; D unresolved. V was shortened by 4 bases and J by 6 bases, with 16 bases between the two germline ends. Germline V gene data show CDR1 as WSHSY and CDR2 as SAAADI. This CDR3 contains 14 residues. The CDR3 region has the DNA TGCGCCAGCAGTGGTCTCAGGCCCATGGGCGAGCAGTACTTC. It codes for CASSGLRPMGEQYF.